The rows below give T cell receptor beta chains drawn from one sample of a study of blood T cell repertoires in COVID-19. Data came from immunoSEQ multiplex PCR; TCRdb stores just in-frame clones and leaves some out. The repertoire holds over 130,000 clones, with 75% to 80% as singletons. The sequencing sample was made of peripheral blood. The receptors stem from a woman aged 50 to 65 with active or convalescent COVID-19. CDR3s include the opening cysteine and the closing phenylalanine or tryptophan. The D gene is left open where the match is weak. Clone sizes are given selectively: once, few, many, or a class where the clone is expanded.

clone size: NA
D gene: TRBD2
J gene: TRBJ2-7
V gene: TRBV3-1/TRBV3-2
CDR3 DNA: TGTGCCAGCAGCCAGGCGGGGGTAAGAAACGAGCAGTACTTC
CDR3 protein: CASSQAGVRNEQYF

clone size: NA
D gene: TRBD1
J gene: TRBJ1-1
V gene: TRBV11-2
CDR3 DNA: TGTGCCAGCAGCGTTCACAGGGGGGGGACTGAAGCTTTCTTT
CDR3 protein: CASSVHRGGTEAFF

clone size: NA
D gene: NA
J gene: TRBJ1-5
V gene: TRBV2
CDR3 DNA: TGTGCCAGCACCATGGGAGGGATACGCAATCAGCCCCAGCATTTT
CDR3 protein: CASTMGGIRNQPQHF

clone size: few
D gene: NA
J gene: TRBJ2-3
V gene: TRBV29-1
CDR3 DNA: TGCAGCGTTCAAAGCGGTGGGTCCGCTAGCACAGATACGCAGTATTTT
CDR3 protein: CSVQSGGSASTDTQYF

clone size: once
D gene: TRBD1
J gene: TRBJ2-1
V gene: TRBV11-3
CDR3 DNA: TGTGCCAGCAGCATGGACAGGGCCAGGGAGCAGTTCTTC
CDR3 protein: CASSMDRAREQFF

clone size: few
D gene: NA
J gene: TRBJ1-2
V gene: TRBV7-2
CDR3 DNA: TGTGCCAGCAGCTTAGCGAGGCTAACGAATAGAGGCTACACCTTC
CDR3 protein: CASSLARLTNRGYTF

clone size: NA
D gene: TRBD1
J gene: TRBJ1-1
V gene: TRBV6-5
CDR3 DNA: TGTGCCAGCAGTTACACCGTTCTACAGGGGACTGAAGCTTTCTTT
CDR3 protein: CASSYTVLQGTEAFF

clone size: NA
D gene: NA
J gene: TRBJ1-2
V gene: TRBV15
CDR3 DNA: TGTGCCACCAGCAGAGATAGGGGGGGAGGAGTCCCGAGTGGACGTGGCTACACCTTC
CDR3 protein: CATSRDRGGGVPSGRGYTF

clone size: NA
D gene: NA
J gene: TRBJ1-3
V gene: TRBV7-8
CDR3 DNA: TGTGCCAGCAGCTTAGGGGGGGGTAGCTCTGGAAACACCATATATTTT
CDR3 protein: CASSLGGGSSGNTIYF

clone size: NA
D gene: TRBD1
J gene: TRBJ1-1
V gene: TRBV3-1/TRBV3-2
CDR3 DNA: TGTGCCAGCAGCCTGACAGGGTCCACTGAAGCTTTCTTT
CDR3 protein: CASSLTGSTEAFF